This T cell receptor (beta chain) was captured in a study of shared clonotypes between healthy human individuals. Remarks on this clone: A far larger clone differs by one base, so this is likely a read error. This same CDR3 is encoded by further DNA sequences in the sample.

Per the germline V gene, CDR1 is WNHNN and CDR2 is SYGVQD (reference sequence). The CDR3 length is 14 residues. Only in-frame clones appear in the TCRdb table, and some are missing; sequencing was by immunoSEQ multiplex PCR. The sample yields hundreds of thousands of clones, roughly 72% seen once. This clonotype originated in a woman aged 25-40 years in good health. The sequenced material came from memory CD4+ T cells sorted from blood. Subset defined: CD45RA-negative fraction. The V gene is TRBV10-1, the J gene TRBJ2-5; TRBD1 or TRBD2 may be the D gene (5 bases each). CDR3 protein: CASSGSLEAGTQYF. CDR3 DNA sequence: TGCGCCAGCAGTGGGTCTCTTGAGGCTGGGACCCAATACTTC.